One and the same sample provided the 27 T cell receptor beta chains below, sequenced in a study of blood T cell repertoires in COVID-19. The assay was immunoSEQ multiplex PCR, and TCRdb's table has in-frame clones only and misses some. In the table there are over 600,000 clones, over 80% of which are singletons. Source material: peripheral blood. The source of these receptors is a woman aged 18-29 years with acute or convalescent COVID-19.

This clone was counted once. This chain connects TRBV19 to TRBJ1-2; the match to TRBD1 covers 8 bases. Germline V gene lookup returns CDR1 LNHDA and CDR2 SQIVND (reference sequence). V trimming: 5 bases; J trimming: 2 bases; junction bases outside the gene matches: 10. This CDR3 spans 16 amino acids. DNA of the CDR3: TGTGCCAGTAGTGCTCCGGGACAGGTGGCGAACTATGGCTACACCTTC. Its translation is CASSAPGQVANYGYTF.

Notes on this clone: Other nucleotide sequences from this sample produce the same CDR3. The CDR3 loop is CASSVTGTGELFF. CDR3 sequence (DNA): TGTGCCAGTAGTGTGACAGGTACCGGGGAGCTGTTTTTT. This rearrangement joins TRBV19 to TRBJ2-2; D possibly corresponds to TRBD1 (6 bases). CDR1 LNHDA and CDR2 SQIVND come from the germline V gene (reference sequence). CDR3 length: 13 residues. Trimming pared 5 bases from V and 5 bases from J, leaving 9 bases between. The full variable domain, its missing parts supplied by reference TRBV19 and TRBJ2-2, is DGGITQSPKYLFRKEGQNVTLSCEQNLNHDAMYWYRQDPGQGLRLIYYSQIVNDFQKGDIAEGYSVSREKKESFPLTVTSAQKNPTAFYLCASSVTGTGELFFGEGSRLTVL.

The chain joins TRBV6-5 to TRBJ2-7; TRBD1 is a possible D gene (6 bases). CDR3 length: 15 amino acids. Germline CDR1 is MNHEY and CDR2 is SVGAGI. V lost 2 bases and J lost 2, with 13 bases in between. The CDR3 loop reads CASSYAGTPTYEQYF. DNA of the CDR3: TGTGCCAGCAGTTACGCCGGGACACCTACCTACGAGCAGTACTTC.

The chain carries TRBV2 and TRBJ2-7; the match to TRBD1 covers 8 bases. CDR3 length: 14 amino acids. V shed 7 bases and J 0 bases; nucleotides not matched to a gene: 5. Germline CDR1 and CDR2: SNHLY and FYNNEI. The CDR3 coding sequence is TGTGCCAGCAAATACAGGGGGAACTCCTACGAGCAGTACTTC. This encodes CASKYRGNSYEQYF.

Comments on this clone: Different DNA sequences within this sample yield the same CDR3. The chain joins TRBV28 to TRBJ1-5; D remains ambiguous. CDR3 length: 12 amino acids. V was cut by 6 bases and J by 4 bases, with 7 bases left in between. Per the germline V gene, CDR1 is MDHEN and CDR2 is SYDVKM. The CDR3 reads CASSPLNQPQHF. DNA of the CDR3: TGTGCCAGCAGCCCCCTAAATCAGCCCCAGCATTTT.

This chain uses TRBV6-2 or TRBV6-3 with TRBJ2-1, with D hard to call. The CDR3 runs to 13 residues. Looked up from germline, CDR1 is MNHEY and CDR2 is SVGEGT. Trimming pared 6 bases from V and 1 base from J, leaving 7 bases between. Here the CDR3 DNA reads TGTGCCAGCAGCAAGACATCCTACAATGAGCAGTTCTTC. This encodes CASSKTSYNEQFF.

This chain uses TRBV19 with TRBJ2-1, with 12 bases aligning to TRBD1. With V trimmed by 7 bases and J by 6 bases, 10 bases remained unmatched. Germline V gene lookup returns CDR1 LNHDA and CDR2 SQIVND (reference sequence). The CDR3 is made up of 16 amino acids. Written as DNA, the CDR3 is TGTGCCAGTACCCCTTTAGTGGGACAGGGGGCCAATGAGCAGTTCTTC. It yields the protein CASTPLVGQGANEQFF.

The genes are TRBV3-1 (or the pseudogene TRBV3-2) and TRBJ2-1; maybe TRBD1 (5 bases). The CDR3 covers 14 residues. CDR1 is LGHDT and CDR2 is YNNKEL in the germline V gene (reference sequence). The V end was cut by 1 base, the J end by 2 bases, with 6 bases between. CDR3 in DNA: TGTGCCAGCAGCCAAGGGGGCCCCTACAATGAGCAGTTCTTC. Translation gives CASSQGGPYNEQFF.

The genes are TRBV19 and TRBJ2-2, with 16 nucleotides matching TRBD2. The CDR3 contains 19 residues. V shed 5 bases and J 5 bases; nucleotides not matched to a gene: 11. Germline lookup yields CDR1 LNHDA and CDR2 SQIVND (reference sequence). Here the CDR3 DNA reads TGTGCCAGTAGTTTACCCCCGGGACTAGCGGGGGGGAAGACCGGGGAGCTGTTTTTT. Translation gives CASSLPPGLAGGKTGELFF. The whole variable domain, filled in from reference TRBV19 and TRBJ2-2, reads DGGITQSPKYLFRKEGQNVTLSCEQNLNHDAMYWYRQDPGQGLRLIYYSQIVNDFQKGDIAEGYSVSREKKESFPLTVTSAQKNPTAFYLCASSLPPGLAGGKTGELFFGEGSRLTVL.

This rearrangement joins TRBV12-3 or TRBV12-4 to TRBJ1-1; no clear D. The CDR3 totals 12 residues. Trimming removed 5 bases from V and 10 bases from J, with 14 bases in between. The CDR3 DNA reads TGTGCCAGCAGTCTTCTCCCATGGCCAGCTTTCTTT. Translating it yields CASSLLPWPAFF.

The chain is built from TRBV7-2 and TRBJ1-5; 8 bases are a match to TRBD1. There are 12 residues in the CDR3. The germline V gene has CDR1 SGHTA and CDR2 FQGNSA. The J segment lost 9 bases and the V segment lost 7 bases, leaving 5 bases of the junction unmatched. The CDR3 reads CASNRGVGPQHF. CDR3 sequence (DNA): TGTGCCAGCAACAGGGGGGTAGGGCCCCAGCATTTT.

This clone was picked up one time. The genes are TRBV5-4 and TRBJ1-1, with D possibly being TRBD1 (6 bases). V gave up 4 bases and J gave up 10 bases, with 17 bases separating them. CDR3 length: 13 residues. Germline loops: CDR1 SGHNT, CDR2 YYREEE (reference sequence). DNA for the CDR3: TGTGCCAGCAGCCACGGACAGTTTGTCGGAGCTTTCTTT. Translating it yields CASSHGQFVGAFF.

CDR3 sequence reads: CASSVDGHEADTQYF. The CDR3 nucleotides read TGTGCCAGCAGCGTAGACGGACACGAGGCAGATACGCAGTATTTT. This rearrangement joins TRBV9 to TRBJ2-3; D may be TRBD1 (5 bases). Germline V gives CDR1 SGDLS, CDR2 YYNGEE. There are 15 residues in the CDR3. Trimming stripped 0 bases from V and 4 bases from J, with 12 bases between. Full variable domain (outside the CDR3, taken from reference TRBV9 and TRBJ2-3): DSGVTQTPKHLITATGQRVTLRCSPRSGDLSVYWYQQSLDQGLQFLIQYYNGEERAKGNILERFSAQQFPDLHSELNLSSLELGDSALYFCASSVDGHEADTQYFGPGTRLTVL.

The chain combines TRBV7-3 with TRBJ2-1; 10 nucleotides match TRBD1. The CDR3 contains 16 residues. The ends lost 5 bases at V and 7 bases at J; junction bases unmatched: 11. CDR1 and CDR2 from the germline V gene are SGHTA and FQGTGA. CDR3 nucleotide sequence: TGTGCCAGCAGCAACAACGGACAGGGGGTGCAAAATGAGCAGTTCTTC. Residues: CASSNNGQGVQNEQFF.

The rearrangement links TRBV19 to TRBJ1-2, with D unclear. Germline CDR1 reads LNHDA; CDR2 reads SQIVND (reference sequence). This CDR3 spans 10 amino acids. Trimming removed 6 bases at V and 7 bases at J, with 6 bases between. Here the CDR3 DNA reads TGTGCCAGTAGCCTTCCTGGCTACACCTTC. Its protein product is CASSLPGYTF.

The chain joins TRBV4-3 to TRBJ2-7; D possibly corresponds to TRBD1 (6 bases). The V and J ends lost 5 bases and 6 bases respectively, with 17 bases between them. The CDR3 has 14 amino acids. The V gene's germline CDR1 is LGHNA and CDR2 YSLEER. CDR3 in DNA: TGCGCCAGCAGCGAAGGGGCAGGGGTCGGCGAGCAGTACTTC. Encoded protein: CASSEGAGVGEQYF.

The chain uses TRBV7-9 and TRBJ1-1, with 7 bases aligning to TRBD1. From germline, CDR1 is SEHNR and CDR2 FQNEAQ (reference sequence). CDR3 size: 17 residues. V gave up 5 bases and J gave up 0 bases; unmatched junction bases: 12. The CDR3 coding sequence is TGTGCCAGCAGCCAGGGGGACTTACTGAAGATGAACACTGAAGCTTTCTTT. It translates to CASSQGDLLKMNTEAFF.

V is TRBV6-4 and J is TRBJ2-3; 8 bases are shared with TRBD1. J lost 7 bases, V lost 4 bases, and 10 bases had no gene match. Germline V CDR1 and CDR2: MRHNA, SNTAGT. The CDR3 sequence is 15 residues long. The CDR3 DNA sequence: TGTGCCAGCAGTGCCGAAGACAGGGGCCGAAATACGCAGTATTTT. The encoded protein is CASSAEDRGRNTQYF.

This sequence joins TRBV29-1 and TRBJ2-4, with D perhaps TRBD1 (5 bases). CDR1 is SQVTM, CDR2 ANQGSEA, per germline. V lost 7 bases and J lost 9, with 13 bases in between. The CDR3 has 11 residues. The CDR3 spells CSGGHLGIQYF. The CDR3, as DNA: TGCAGCGGAGGACATCTTGGCATTCAGTACTTC.

The CDR3 is CASSPWGQTPTNEKLFF. CDR3 sequence (DNA): TGCGCCAGCAGCCCCTGGGGACAGACCCCAACTAATGAAAAACTGTTTTTT. This sequence joins TRBV4-1 and TRBJ1-4; 7 nucleotides align to TRBD1. Germline V gene lookup returns CDR1 MGHRA and CDR2 YSYEKL. The CDR3 extends over 17 amino acids. Trimming took 4 bases from V and 0 from J; bases not matched to a gene: 8.

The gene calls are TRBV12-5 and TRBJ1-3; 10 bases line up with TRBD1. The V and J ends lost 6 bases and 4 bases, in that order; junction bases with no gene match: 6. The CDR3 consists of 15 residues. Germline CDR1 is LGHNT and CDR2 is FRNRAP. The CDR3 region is CASGVPGQGGNTIYF. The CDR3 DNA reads TGTGCTAGTGGGGTCCCGGGACAGGGGGGAAACACCATATATTTT.

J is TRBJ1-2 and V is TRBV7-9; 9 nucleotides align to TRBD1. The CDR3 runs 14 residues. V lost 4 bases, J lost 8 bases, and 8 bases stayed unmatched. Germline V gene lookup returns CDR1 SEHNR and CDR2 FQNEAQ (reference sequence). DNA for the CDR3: TGTGCCAGCAGCTACGACGGGACAGGGAGCGGCTACACCTTC. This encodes CASSYDGTGSGYTF.

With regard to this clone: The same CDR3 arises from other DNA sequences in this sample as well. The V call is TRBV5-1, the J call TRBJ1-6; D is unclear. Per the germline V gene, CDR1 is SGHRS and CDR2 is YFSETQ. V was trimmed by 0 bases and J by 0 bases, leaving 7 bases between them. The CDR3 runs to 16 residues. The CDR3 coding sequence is TGCGCCAGCAGCTTGGTGGGCAGCTCCTATAATTCACCCCTCCACTTT. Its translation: CASSLVGSSYNSPLHF.

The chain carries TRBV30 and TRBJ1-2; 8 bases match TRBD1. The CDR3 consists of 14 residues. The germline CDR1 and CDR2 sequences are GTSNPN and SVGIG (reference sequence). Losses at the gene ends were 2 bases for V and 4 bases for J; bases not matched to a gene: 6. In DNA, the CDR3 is TGTGCCTGGAGTTATGTACAGGGGGGCTATGGCTACACCTTC. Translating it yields CAWSYVQGGYGYTF.

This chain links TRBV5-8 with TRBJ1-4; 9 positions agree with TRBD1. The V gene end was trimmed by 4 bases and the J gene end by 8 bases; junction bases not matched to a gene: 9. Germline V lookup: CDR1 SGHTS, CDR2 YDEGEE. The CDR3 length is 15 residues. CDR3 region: CASSGHRGRDEKLFF. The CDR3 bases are TGTGCCAGCAGCGGCCACAGGGGGCGGGACGAAAAACTGTTTTTT. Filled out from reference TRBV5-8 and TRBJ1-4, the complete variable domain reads EAGVTQSPTHLIKTRGQQATLRCSPISGHTSVYWYQQALGLGLQFLLWYDEGEERNRGNFPPRFSGRQFPNYSSELNVNALELEDSALYLCASSGHRGRDEKLFFGSGTQLSVL.

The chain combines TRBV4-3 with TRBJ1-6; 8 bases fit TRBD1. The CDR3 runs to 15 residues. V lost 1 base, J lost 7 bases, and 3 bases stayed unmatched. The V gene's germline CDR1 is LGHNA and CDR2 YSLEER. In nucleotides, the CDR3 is TGCGCCAGCAGCCAAGGCAGGGGGCCGAATTCACCCCTCCACTTT. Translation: CASSQGRGPNSPLHF.

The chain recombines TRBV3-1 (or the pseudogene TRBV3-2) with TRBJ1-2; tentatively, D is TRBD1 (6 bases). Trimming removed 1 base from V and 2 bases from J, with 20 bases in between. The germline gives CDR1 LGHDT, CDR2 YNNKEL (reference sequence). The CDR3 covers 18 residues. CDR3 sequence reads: CASSQVRDKLRANYGYTF. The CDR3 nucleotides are TGTGCCAGCAGCCAAGTACGGGACAAACTGAGAGCCAACTATGGCTACACCTTC.